The source of this T cell receptor (beta chain) is a study of T cells in Graves' hyperthyroidism and ophthalmopathy. Regarding the study as a whole: Researchers found most expanded thyroid clonotypes above 0.001 in blood as well.

Worth noting for this clonotype: Antigen specificity is unknown.

Between the trimmed V and J ends, which lost 3 bases and 3 bases, there was a span of 16 bases. This CDR3 is built from 15 residues. Germline V gene data show CDR1 as SQVTM and CDR2 as ANQGSEA. From RNA transcripts, TCR beta CDR3 regions were amplified. First-round RT-PCR with HTBI primers amplified the TCR CDR3 region. In TCRdb, the multiplex PCR reads were re-called with MiXCR into one record per CDR3 protein. The data hold under 800,000 distinct CDR3 sequences, with roughly 15% observed a single time. The chain uses TRBV29-1 and TRBJ2-3; D is perhaps TRBD2 (7 bases). The sequence was collected from a woman aged 18 to 35 with Graves' hyperthyroidism. Sequencing used blood. CDR3 sequence: CSVDRTGRVTDTQYF. CDR3 in DNA: TGCAGCGTTGACCGAACAGGGAGGGTGACAGATACGCAGTATTTT.